This TCR beta chain comes out of a study of OX40 agonist ivuxolimab in advanced cancers. As for the study in general: Ivuxolimab, an agonistic anti-OX40 (CD134) antibody, was given to patients. A diagnosis of hepatocellular carcinoma, melanoma, renal cell or head and neck cancer was present in dose-escalation patients.

Autoimmune disease history or systemic immunosuppression led to patients being barred. Blood samples were obtained at baseline, cycle 4 day 1, and cycle 7 day 1. The CDR3 has 14 residues. Per germline, CDR1 SEHNR and CDR2 FQNEAQ (reference sequence). Trimming took 1 base from V and 1 from J, leaving 7 bases between them. The data were produced by immunoSEQ multiplex PCR, yet TCRdb's version contains in-frame clones alone and is incomplete. Of 55,000 to 70,000 clones in the sample, over 70% were seen once. The sequenced sample was CD4+ or CD8+ T cells sorted from blood, obtained in a trial of the OX40 agonist ivuxolimab. This chain joins TRBV7-9 and TRBJ1-1; the D is unclear. The sequence was collected from an adult with an advanced solid tumor such as melanoma, head and neck, liver or kidney cancer. The CDR3 nucleotides are TGTGCCAGCAGCTTAGGGCGGGGGAACACTGAAGCTTTCTTT. Its translation is CASSLGRGNTEAFF.